These T cell receptor beta chains were read from a single sample in a study of breast tumors, draining lymph nodes, adjacent tissues. TCRdb passed the multiplex PCR reads through MiXCR, listing each CDR3 protein once. The table records approximately 210,000 distinct CDR3 sequences, about 34% of them present only once. Sequenced material: axillary lymph node tissue. Receptors were obtained from a female donor with breast cancer. Some clones in this sample may be carry-over from other donors' samples. Each CDR3 is given without its conserved first and last residue. Each record gives: J gene, D gene, V gene, CDR3 protein. D genes are given only for firm matches.

TRBJ2-2	TRBD2	TRBV9	ASSTGLAWANTGELF
TRBJ1-5	TRBD1	TRBV20-1	SAAGTANQPQH
TRBJ2-5	TRBD2	TRBV10-3	ATGDYGLAGAQETQY
TRBJ2-1	NA	TRBV7-8	ASGIAVRGNEQF
TRBJ2-7	NA	TRBV27	ASSRGTTTYEQY
TRBJ2-7	NA	TRBV25-1	ATADRAPYEQY
TRBJ2-7	NA	TRBV20-1	SAREYLASLNEQY
TRBJ2-1	TRBD1	TRBV3-1	ASSLDRVNEQF
TRBJ2-1	TRBD2	TRBV12-3/TRBV12-4	ASSFGGGDGSYNEQF
TRBJ1-5	NA	TRBV18	ASSTRVAGHSNQPQH
TRBJ1-2	TRBD1	TRBV5-1	ASSSGQGDGYT
TRBJ2-7	NA	TRBV7-8	ASSLGRNLGYEQY
TRBJ1-3	TRBD1	TRBV5-5	ASSQTGAGNTIY
TRBJ1-5	NA	TRBV2	ASRAGQYNQPQH
TRBJ1-2	NA	TRBV19	ASSLSSTGQTKGGYT
TRBJ1-6	TRBD1	TRBV10-3	AISESTGTGGNSPLH